Listed here is a single TCR beta chain. No antigen is known for it. The record originates from a study of cytomegalovirus exposure and HLA in healthy donors. Deletions cut 0 bases from V and 6 bases from J, with 12 bases between. The CDR3 loop spans 14 amino acids. Germline V lookup: CDR1 SGHTA, CDR2 FQGNSA. The PCR ran on 60 Vbeta and 13 Jbeta primers. Method: immunoSEQ multiplex PCR; TCRdb's copy keeps in-frame clones and lacks some. The table has approximately 74,000 clones, approximately 57% seen once. Study-wide results and limits: An analysis was carried out at a later point. It showed that HLA-associated TCR beta chains were more clonally expanded than equally common non-associated chains.

This sequence joins TRBV7-2 and TRBJ2-7; D possibly corresponds to TRBD1 (7 bases). This TCR came from a man aged 25-45 years in good health and CMV-seropositive. The sequenced sample was PBMCs. CDR3 sequence reads: CASSLARQGGEQYF. The CDR3 coding sequence is TGTGCCAGCAGCTTAGCTCGGCAGGGGGGCGAGCAGTACTTC.